This TCR beta chain was identified in a study of blood T cell repertoires in COVID-19. Study background: Donors in the United States, Italy and Spain gave samples during acute or convalescent COVID-19.

Assay used: immunoSEQ multiplex PCR; TCRdb lists only in-frame clones, some missing. The sample records about 190,000 clones, 80% to 90% being singletons. The clonotype originates from a woman aged 65 to 85 with COVID-19, enrolled during active disease. The sequenced sample was peripheral blood.

DNA of the CDR3: TGTGCCAGCACCCGGGGGGGTAGCTACTACGAGCAGTACTTC. Its translation: CASTRGGSYYEQYF. The chain recombines TRBV28 with TRBJ2-7; 8 positions agree with TRBD2. Germline assignment: CDR1 MDHEN and CDR2 SYDVKM. CDR3 length equals 14 residues. Trimming took 7 bases from V and 3 from J; bases not matched to a gene: 8.